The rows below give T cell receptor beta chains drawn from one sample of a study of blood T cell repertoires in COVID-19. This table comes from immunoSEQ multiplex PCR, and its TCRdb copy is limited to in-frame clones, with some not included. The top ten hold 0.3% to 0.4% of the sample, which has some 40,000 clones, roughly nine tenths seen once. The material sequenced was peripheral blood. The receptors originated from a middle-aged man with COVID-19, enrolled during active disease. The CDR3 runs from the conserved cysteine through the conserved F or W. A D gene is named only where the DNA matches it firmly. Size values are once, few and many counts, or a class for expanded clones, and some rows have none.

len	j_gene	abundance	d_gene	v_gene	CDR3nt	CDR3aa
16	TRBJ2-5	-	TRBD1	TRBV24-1	TGTGCCACCAGTGACAGGACAGGGGGCATCGGAGAGACCCAGTACTTC	CATSDRTGGIGETQYF
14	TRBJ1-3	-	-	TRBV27	TGTGCCAGCGGCACCGGGACATGGGGAAACACCATATATTTT	CASGTGTWGNTIYF
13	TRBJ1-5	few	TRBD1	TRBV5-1	TGCGCCAGCAGCCCCGGACAGGGCGAGCCCCAGCATTTT	CASSPGQGEPQHF
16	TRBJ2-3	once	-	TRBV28	TGTGCCAGCAGTTCTCCCGGGAGAGCGGGTACAGATACGCAGTATTTT	CASSSPGRAGTDTQYF
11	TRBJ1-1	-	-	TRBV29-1	TGCAGCGTTGACAGGTTCCCTGAAGCTTTCTTT	CSVDRFPEAFF
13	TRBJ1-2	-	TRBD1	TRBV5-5	TGTGCCAGCAGCTATCAGGGGGCGGGAGGCTACACCTTC	CASSYQGAGGYTF
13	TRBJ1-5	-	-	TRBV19	TGTGCCAGTACCGAAAGGCGGAATCAGCCCCAGCATTTT	CASTERRNQPQHF
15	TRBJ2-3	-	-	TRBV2	TGTGCCAGCTTCGGGCGGAGGCGTCCCCCAGATACGCAGTATTTT	CASFGRRRPPDTQYF
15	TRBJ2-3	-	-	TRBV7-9	TGTGCCAGCAGCTTAGCCGGGAGTAGGGCAGATACGCAGTATTTT	CASSLAGSRADTQYF
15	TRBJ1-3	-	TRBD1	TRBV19	TGTGCCAGTAGTGCCGACAGGGAACCTGGAAACACCATATATTTT	CASSADREPGNTIYF
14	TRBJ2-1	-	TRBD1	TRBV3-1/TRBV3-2	TGTGCCAGCAGCCAAGGACAGGGGGGGTATGAGCAGTTCTTC	CASSQGQGGYEQFF
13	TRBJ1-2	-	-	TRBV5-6	TGTGCCAGCAGCTCTGACAGTTACTATGGCTACACCTTC	CASSSDSYYGYTF
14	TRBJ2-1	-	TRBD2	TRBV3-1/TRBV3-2	TGTGCCAGCAGCCGGGGACTAGCGTCTGGTGAGCAGTTCTTC	CASSRGLASGEQFF
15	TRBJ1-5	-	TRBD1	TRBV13	TGTGCCAGCAGCTTACAGGGGGATAGCAATCAGCCCCAGCATTTT	CASSLQGDSNQPQHF
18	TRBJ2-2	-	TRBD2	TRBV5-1	TGCGCCAGCAGCTTGAGGTCGTTACTAGCGGGGAACACCGGGGAGCTGTTTTTT	CASSLRSLLAGNTGELFF
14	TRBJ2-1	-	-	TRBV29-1	TGCAGCGTTTGCTTAGAAAGCTCCTACAATGAGCAGTTCTTC	CSVCLESSYNEQFF
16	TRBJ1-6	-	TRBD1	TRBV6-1	TGTGCCAGCAGTGCCACTCGGACAGGGGGAAATTCACCCCTCCACTTT	CASSATRTGGNSPLHF
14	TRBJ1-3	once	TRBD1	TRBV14	TGTGCCAGCAGCCGAGGGACAGCTGGAAACACCATATATTTT	CASSRGTAGNTIYF
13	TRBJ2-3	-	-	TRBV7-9	TGTGCCAGCAGCTTTCCTAGCACAGATACGCAGTATTTT	CASSFPSTDTQYF
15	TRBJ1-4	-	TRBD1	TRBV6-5	TGTGCCAGCAGAAACACAGGGGCAACTAATGAAAAACTGTTTTTT	CASRNTGATNEKLFF
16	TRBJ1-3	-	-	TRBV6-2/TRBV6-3	TGTGCCAGCAGTTACTCCCCGGGGAGCTCTGGAAACACCATATATTTT	CASSYSPGSSGNTIYF
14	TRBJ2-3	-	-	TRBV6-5	TGTGCCAGCAGTTATGGGCCCCTCGGTGATACGCAGTATTTT	CASSYGPLGDTQYF
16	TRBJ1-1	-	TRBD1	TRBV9	TGTGCCAGCAGCCCAACAGGGGGCGCGGGGAACACTGAAGCTTTCTTT	CASSPTGGAGNTEAFF
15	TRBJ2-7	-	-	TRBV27	TGTGCCAGCAGTGCCGGACAGGGAGGGGTCTACGAGCAGTACTTC	CASSAGQGGVYEQYF
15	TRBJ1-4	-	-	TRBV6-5	TGTGCCAGCACCAGAAAAGGGACACTTAATGAAAAACTGTTTTTT	CASTRKGTLNEKLFF
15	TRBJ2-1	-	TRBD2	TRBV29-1	TGCAGCGTTGATGGAACGGGAGGGCCTCGGGGTGAGCAGTTCTTC	CSVDGTGGPRGEQFF
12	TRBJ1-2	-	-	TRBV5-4	TGTGCCAGCAGCTTGGAGGGGTATGGCTACACCTTC	CASSLEGYGYTF
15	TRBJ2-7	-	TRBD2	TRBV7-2	TGTGCCAGCAGCCTAATCGGCGGGAGTAACTACGAGCAGTACTTC	CASSLIGGSNYEQYF
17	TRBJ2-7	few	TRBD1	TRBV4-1	TGCGCCAGCAGCCAAGAGGGGACAGGCCGAAGGATACGGGAGCAGTACTTC	CASSQEGTGRRIREQYF
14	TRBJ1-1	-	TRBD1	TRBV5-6	TGTGCCAGCAGCATGACAGGGGGCTTCGGTGAAGCTTTCTTT	CASSMTGGFGEAFF
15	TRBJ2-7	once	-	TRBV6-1	TGTGCCAGCAGTCCATTCCGGCAGGGCACCTACGAGCAGTACTTC	CASSPFRQGTYEQYF
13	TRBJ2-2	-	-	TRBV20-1	TGCAGTGCTAGTAGGTTGGAGGCCGGGGAGCTGTTTTTT	CSASRLEAGELFF
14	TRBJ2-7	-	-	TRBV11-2	TGTGCCAGCAGCGCTCTAGCGACCTTCTACGAGCAGTACTTC	CASSALATFYEQYF
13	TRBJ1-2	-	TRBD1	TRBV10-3	TGTGCCATCAGTAGACAGGGGGACTATGGCTACACCTTC	CAISRQGDYGYTF
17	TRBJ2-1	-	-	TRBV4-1	TGCGCCAGCAGCCAGATTACCGGGACTGGGTCCTACAATGAGCAGTTCTTC	CASSQITGTGSYNEQFF